The rows below give T cell receptor beta chains drawn from one sample of a study of cytomegalovirus exposure and HLA in healthy donors. Profiling relied on immunoSEQ multiplex PCR, and the TCRdb table lists in-frame clones only, not all of them. The listing contains fewer than 85,000 clones. The sample consisted of PBMCs. The receptors were gathered from a man aged 50 to 59 in good health and CMV-seropositive. The CDR3 runs from the conserved cysteine through the conserved F or W. Clone size appears in some rows only: once, few, many, or a class for an expanded clone.

>.|TRBV5-1|TRBJ2-3
CASSLDNPSTDTQYF
>.|TRBV13|TRBJ2-2
CATQRTSGRARAGELFF
>.|TRBV6-5|TRBJ2-1
CASRRPTGTDNEQFF
>.|TRBV28|TRBJ2-5
CASSLVGPQETQYF
>.|TRBV30|TRBJ2-1
CAWRTGGSYNEQFF
>.|TRBV27|TRBJ1-4
CASSSRTGFNEKLFF
>.|TRBV28|TRBJ2-2
CASSSGGSGTGELFF
>.|TRBV7-3|TRBJ1-2
CASSLDAGNYGYTF
>.|TRBV7-9|TRBJ2-7
CASSSPVPYSYEQYF
>.|TRBV4-1|TRBJ2-1
CASSQDGGGGEGNEQFF
>.|TRBV6-1|TRBJ2-3
CASRERGSRSTDTQYF
>.|TRBV7-9|TRBJ1-2
CASSLGLSYGYTF
>.|TRBV4-2|TRBJ2-3
CASSQEAVGTDTQYF
>.|TRBV6-1|TRBJ1-2
CASSEDGEKVGGYTF
>.|TRBV10-3|TRBJ2-7
CAIKEEGDSYEQYF
>.|TRBV4-1|TRBJ1-1
CASSPTSEQTNTEAFF
>.|TRBV29-1|TRBJ1-2
CSVDGGSDYGYTF
>.|TRBV2|TRBJ1-6
CASSPTQGGNSPLHF
>.|TRBV6-5|TRBJ1-2
CASRLQGAYGYTF
>.|TRBV30|TRBJ1-1
CAWSPRADTEAFF
>.|TRBV29-1|TRBJ1-2
CSAYTVRGGVSGYTF
>.|TRBV6-5|TRBJ1-1
CASNLNRGKNTEAFF
>.|TRBV5-1|TRBJ1-6
CASKYGGSENSPLHF
>.|TRBV7-6|TRBJ2-7
CASSLAGTGDEQYF
>.|TRBV5-6|TRBJ1-1
CASSLGLASGAFF
>medium-sized|TRBV6-5|TRBJ2-1
CASRRGRGDNEQFF
>.|TRBV6-5|TRBJ2-7
CASISGGQQYF
>.|TRBV7-2|TRBJ1-2
CASSLAAANYGYTF
>.|TRBV2|TRBJ2-5
CASSLRSGETQYF
>.|TRBV5-1|TRBJ1-2
CASTTTGGGYGYTF
>.|TRBV6-1|TRBJ1-1
CASSDRAGETEAFF
>.|TRBV6-5|TRBJ1-1
CASSFTGGRNTEAFF
>.|TRBV10-2|TRBJ2-5
CASKNTGETQHF
>.|TRBV5-1|TRBJ2-5
CASSLGPGGLETQYF
>.|TRBV6-1|TRBJ1-2
CASSEVATRQARDYGYTF
>.|TRBV9|TRBJ2-2
CASSVAVGRGDTGELFF
>.|TRBV27|.
CASRPRTGYEQYF
>.|TRBV6-6|TRBJ1-1
CASIPREKNTEAFF
>.|TRBV9|TRBJ2-5
CASSPLGAETQYF
>.|TRBV5-1|TRBJ2-7
CASSPSGISVYEQYF
>.|TRBV5-1|TRBJ2-3
CASSLGQSTDTQYF
>.|TRBV19|TRBJ1-5
CASSIGDRGTYSNQPQHF
>.|TRBV4-1|TRBJ2-3
CASSPKGSSGSSTDTQYF
>.|TRBV11-2|TRBJ2-3
CASSSILAALTDTQYF
>.|TRBV5-1|TRBJ1-2
CASSPGAGQGDNGYTF
>.|TRBV7-2|TRBJ2-3
CASTSQPYGDTQYF